Described below is a single T cell receptor (beta chain) sequence and its context. As yet, its antigen is unknown. The sample originates from a study of cytomegalovirus exposure and HLA in healthy donors. PCR was performed using 60 Vbeta and 13 Jbeta primers. The assay was immunoSEQ multiplex PCR, and TCRdb's table has in-frame clones only and misses some. The data contain around 180,000 clones, 60% to 85% of them singletons. Points from the study as a whole: Apparent HLA restriction characterized most CMV-associated TCR beta chains in a later analysis.

There are 14 residues in the CDR3. The V and J ends lost 6 bases and 2 bases respectively, with 11 bases between them. The germline CDR1 and CDR2 sequences are SGHDT and YYEEEE. The sequence was collected from a man between 40 and 49 years old in good health and CMV-seronegative. The sample consisted of PBMCs. V usage is TRBV5-6 and J usage is TRBJ1-4; D gene ambiguous. CDR3 in amino acids: CASKKQLTNEKLFF. The CDR3 bases are TGTGCCAGCAAGAAACAGCTCACTAATGAAAAACTGTTTTTT.